A single T cell receptor beta chain is shown here with its context. The sample comes from a study of shared clonotypes between healthy human individuals. Profiled with immunoSEQ multiplex PCR; TCRdb holds only in-frame clones, not every one. Of hundreds of thousands of clones in the sample, around 93% were seen once. CD45RO-negative, CCR7-positively selected cells formed the naive CD8 fraction, excluding terminally differentiated effector memory CD45RA+ cells. Only Caucasian adults living in Nashville, Tennessee made up the donor group. Germline loops: CDR1 MNHEY, CDR2 SVGAGI. CDR3 size: 10 residues. Trimming took off 11 bases at V and 0 bases at J, with 4 bases between the two ends.

The sequenced sample consisted of naive CD8+ T cells sorted from blood. The clonotype was recovered from a man aged 25 to 40 in good health. The chain is built from TRBV6-5 and TRBJ1-1; no firm D call. CDR3 region: CARLNTEAFF. CDR3 DNA sequence: TGTGCCCGCCTGAACACTGAAGCTTTCTTT.